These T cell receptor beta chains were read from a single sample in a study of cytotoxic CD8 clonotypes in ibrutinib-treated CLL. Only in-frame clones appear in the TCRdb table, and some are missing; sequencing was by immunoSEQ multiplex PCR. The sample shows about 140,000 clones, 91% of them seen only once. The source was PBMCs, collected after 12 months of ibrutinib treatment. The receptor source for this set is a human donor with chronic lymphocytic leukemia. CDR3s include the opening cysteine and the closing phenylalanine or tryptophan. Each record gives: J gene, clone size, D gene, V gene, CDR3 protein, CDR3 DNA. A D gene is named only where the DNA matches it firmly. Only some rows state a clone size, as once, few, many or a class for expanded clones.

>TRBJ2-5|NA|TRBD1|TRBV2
CATPRDRGETQYF
TGTGCCACTCCCCGGGACAGGGGAGAGACCCAGTACTTC
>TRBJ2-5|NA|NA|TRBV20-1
CSARAKETQYF
TGCAGTGCTAGGGCGAAAGAGACCCAGTACTTC
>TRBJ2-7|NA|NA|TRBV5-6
CASSLVRGEPRVYEQYF
TGTGCCAGCAGCTTGGTCCGAGGGGAGCCGCGGGTATACGAGCAGTACTTC
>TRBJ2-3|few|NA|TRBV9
CASSVEWGIGDTQYF
TGTGCCAGCAGCGTAGAATGGGGAATAGGAGATACGCAGTATTTT
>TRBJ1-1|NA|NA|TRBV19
CASSIIGTEAFF
TGTGCCAGTAGTATAATAGGCACTGAAGCTTTCTTT
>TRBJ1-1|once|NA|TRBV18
CASRGGLNTEAFF
TGTGCCAGCCGAGGGGGATTGAACACTGAAGCTTTCTTT
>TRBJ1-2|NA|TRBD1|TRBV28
CASSPGTANYGYTF
TGTGCCAGCAGTCCGGGGACAGCTAACTATGGCTACACCTTC
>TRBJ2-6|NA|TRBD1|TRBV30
CAWSSGTGVSGANVLTF
TGTGCCTGGAGCTCCGGGACAGGGGTATCTGGGGCCAACGTCCTGACTTTC
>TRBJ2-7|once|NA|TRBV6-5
CATLRGLGSYEQYF
TGTGCCACCTTGAGGGGATTGGGCTCCTACGAGCAGTACTTC
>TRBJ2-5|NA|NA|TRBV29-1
CSVGLQQETQYF
TGCAGCGTTGGTCTACAGCAAGAGACCCAGTACTTC
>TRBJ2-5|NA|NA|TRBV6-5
CASRTGVETQYF
TGTGCCAGCAGGACAGGTGTGGAGACCCAGTACTTC
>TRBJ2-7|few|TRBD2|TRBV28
CASGESGTSVREQYF
TGTGCCAGCGGAGAATCCGGGACTAGCGTCCGCGAGCAGTACTTC
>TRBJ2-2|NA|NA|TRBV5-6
CASSPHTTGELFF
TGTGCCAGCAGCCCACACACTACCGGGGAGCTGTTTTTT
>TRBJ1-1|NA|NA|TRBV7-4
CASSSRRGEAFF
TGTGCCAGCAGCTCCCGCCGGGGAGAAGCTTTCTTT
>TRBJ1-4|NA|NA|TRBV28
CASSLERALEKLFF
TGTGCCAGCAGTTTGGAAAGGGCCCTGGAAAAACTGTTTTTT
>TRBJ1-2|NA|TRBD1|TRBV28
CASLQGRANYGYTF
TGTGCCAGTCTACAGGGGAGAGCCAACTATGGCTACACCTTC
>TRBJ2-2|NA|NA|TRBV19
CASSIATYTGELFF
TGTGCCAGTAGTATAGCCACCTACACCGGGGAGCTGTTTTTT
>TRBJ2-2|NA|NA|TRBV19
CASTRTVNGELFF
TGTGCCAGTACGAGGACAGTCAACGGGGAGCTGTTTTTT
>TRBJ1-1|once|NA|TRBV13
CASSLAGAGLLATEAFF
TGTGCCAGCAGCTTAGCTGGGGCAGGCTTGTTGGCCACTGAAGCTTTCTTT
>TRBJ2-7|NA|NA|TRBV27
CASSLTPSSFYEQYF
TGTGCCAGCAGTTTAACGCCCAGCTCCTTCTACGAGCAGTACTTC
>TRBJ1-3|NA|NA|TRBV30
CAWRSGILRGNTIYF
TGTGCCTGGAGGTCGGGAATCCTAAGGGGAAACACCATATATTTT
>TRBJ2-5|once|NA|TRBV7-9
CASSLLLDTHQETQYF
TGTGCCAGCAGCTTATTATTGGACACTCACCAAGAGACCCAGTACTTC
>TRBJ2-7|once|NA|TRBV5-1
CASSSDSRLYEQYF
TGCGCCAGCAGCTCCGATTCCAGGCTCTACGAGCAGTACTTC
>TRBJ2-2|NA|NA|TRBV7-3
CASSLKDIGPNTGELFF
TGTGCCAGCAGCTTAAAAGATATCGGACCGAACACCGGGGAGCTGTTTTTT
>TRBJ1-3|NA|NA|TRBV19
CASSMGSSGNTIYF
TGTGCCAGTAGTATGGGCAGCTCTGGAAACACCATATATTTT